The table lists the clone carrying this T cell receptor (beta chain) with a count of one. Trimming pared 4 bases from V and 3 bases from J, leaving 7 bases between. The V gene's germline CDR1 is MNHEY and CDR2 SMNVEV (reference sequence). The CDR3 sequence is 12 residues long. Source study methods: Reference gene primer amplification gave estimated nucleated cell counts. This table comes from immunoSEQ multiplex PCR, and its TCRdb copy is limited to in-frame clones, with some not included. For V, J and clone size, that table is used; D and trimming come from the DNA. Among some 160,000 clones, roughly 80% were seen once, and the ten largest hold 1.5% to 1.9%. This entry comes from a study of blood T cell repertoires in COVID-19. Study in general: Sites across the United States, Italy and Spain contributed samples from acute and convalescent COVID-19. T cells, B-cell-depleted T cells, or PBMCs provided the cDNA or gDNA that served as material.

The sequenced material came from peripheral blood. The gene calls are TRBV27 and TRBJ2-7; D is undetermined. The receptor comes from a human donor in a cohort sampled during active COVID-19. Written as DNA, the CDR3 is TGTGCCAGCAGTTCCGCCGGCTACGAGCAGTACTTC. Amino acids: CASSSAGYEQYF.